The next 11 T cell receptor beta chains were all read from a single sample in a study of CD8 T cells in ankylosing spondylitis. TCRdb itself ran the 5' RACE reads through MiXCR, one entry per CDR3 protein. The sample shows some 140,000 distinct CDR3 sequences, about 6.7% of them seen only once. Input material: blood, either unsorted or a sorted T cell fraction (not recorded which). Receptors were obtained from a female donor with ankylosing spondylitis or in good health (not recorded which).

This clonotype has ten or more counts. The V and J genes are TRBV12-3 or TRBV12-4 and TRBJ1-1; no firm D call. V lost 7 bases, J lost 0 bases, and 6 bases lay in between. The CDR3 contains 12 residues. CDR3 region: CASNFLNTEAFF. The CDR3 DNA reads TGTGCCAGCAACTTTCTGAACACTGAAGCTTTCTTT.

Ten or more counts support this clonotype. The V gene is TRBV9, the J gene TRBJ1-2, with a weak D call TRBD1 (5 bases). Germline CDR1 reads SGDLS; CDR2 reads YYNGEE. The CDR3 has 14 residues. V shed 7 bases and J shed 2 bases, with 15 bases lying between them. The CDR3 coding sequence is TGTGCCAGCGCCAAAGGCAGGGCGAACTATGGCTACACCTTC. This sequence encodes CASAKGRANYGYTF.

In this sample, this clonotype turned up many times. V usage is TRBV5-1 and J usage is TRBJ2-1; 8 bases match TRBD2. J gave up 9 bases and V 2 bases, and 10 bases lay outside the gene matches. The CDR3 spans 15 residues. Per germline, CDR1 SGHRS and CDR2 YFSETQ. For the CDR3, the DNA is TGCGCCAGCAGCTTCTCACCGGGGGGGCTACCTGAGCAGTTCTTC. Translating it yields CASSFSPGGLPEQFF.

This clonotype has a handful of counts. The V call is TRBV18, the J call TRBJ1-6; a weak D match, TRBD1 (5 bases). CDR1 KGHSH and CDR2 LQKENI come from the germline V gene. Trimming removed 0 bases at V and 14 bases at J, with 20 bases between. This CDR3 comprises 16 residues. For the CDR3, the DNA is TGTGCCAGCTCACCACCGGTCCAGGGTCAAGGAGAGTCCCTCCACTTT. This codes for CASSPPVQGQGESLHF.

In this sample, this clonotype turned up many times. The rearrangement links TRBV29-1 to TRBJ1-1, with 8 nucleotides matching TRBD1. This CDR3 comprises 13 residues. Germline CDR1 and CDR2: SQVTM and ANQGSEA. The trim removed 4 bases at V and 6 bases at J, leaving 7 bases unmatched. DNA for the CDR3: TGCAGCGTTGTAGGACAGGGTTTTTCTGAAGCTTTCTTT. It encodes CSVVGQGFSEAFF.

This clonotype showed up many times. The V and J genes are TRBV3-1 and TRBJ2-1; D unresolved. In germline, CDR1 is LGHDT, CDR2 YNNKEL (reference sequence). The CDR3 is 14 amino acids. With 0 bases removed from V and 7 bases from J, the gap between germline ends came to 10 bases. DNA for the CDR3: TGTGCCAGCAGCCAAGAGCCTAGATGGAATGAGCAGTTCTTC. Its protein product is CASSQEPRWNEQFF.

This clonotype was picked up many times. The V and J genes are TRBV12-3 or TRBV12-4 and TRBJ1-4; tentatively, D is TRBD1 (6 bases). This CDR3 has 14 amino acids. The V gene lost 4 bases and the J gene lost 8 bases, with 14 bases spanning the gap. CDR3 coding DNA: TGTGCCAGCAGTTCGGACAGCCAGGGAGAAAAACTGTTTTTT. Its protein is CASSSDSQGEKLFF.

This clonotype appeared many times. The chain is built from TRBV12-3 or TRBV12-4 and TRBJ2-1; TRBD1 or TRBD2 may be the D gene (5 bases each). The CDR3 spans 15 residues. Trimming took off 3 bases at V and 4 bases at J, with 13 bases between the two ends. This chain's CDR3 is CASSFGADNYNEQFF. For the CDR3, the DNA is TGTGCCAGCAGTTTCGGGGCAGACAATTACAATGAGCAGTTCTTC.

This clonotype has ten or more counts. The chain uses TRBV6-5 and TRBJ1-4; no definite D call. Germline loops: CDR1 MNHEY, CDR2 SVGAGI. The CDR3 runs 12 residues. Trimming took off 7 bases at V and 3 bases at J, with 6 bases between the two ends. CDR3 nucleotides: TGTGCCAGCACCGGGTCTAATGAAAAACTGTTTTTT. Translated, it gives CASTGSNEKLFF.

This clonotype was seen many times. The V call is TRBV11-2, the J call TRBJ2-7; possible D gene TRBD1, 6 bases. V lost 5 bases, J lost 2 bases, and 13 bases lay in between. The CDR3 totals 14 residues. Germline assignment: CDR1 SGHAT and CDR2 FQNNGV. The CDR3 DNA reads TGTGCCAGCAGCATCGGGACACCTACCTACGAGCAGTACTTC. Residues: CASSIGTPTYEQYF.

This clonotype has a count of ten or more. This chain connects TRBV29-1 to TRBJ2-7, with TRBD1 matching over 12 bases. This CDR3 contains 15 residues. Per germline, CDR1 SQVTM and CDR2 ANQGSEA. The V and J ends lost 6 bases and 5 bases, in that order; junction bases with no gene match: 11. The CDR3 reads CSVIPPGTGGHEQYF. The CDR3, as DNA: TGCAGCGTGATACCTCCCGGGACAGGGGGCCACGAGCAGTACTTC.